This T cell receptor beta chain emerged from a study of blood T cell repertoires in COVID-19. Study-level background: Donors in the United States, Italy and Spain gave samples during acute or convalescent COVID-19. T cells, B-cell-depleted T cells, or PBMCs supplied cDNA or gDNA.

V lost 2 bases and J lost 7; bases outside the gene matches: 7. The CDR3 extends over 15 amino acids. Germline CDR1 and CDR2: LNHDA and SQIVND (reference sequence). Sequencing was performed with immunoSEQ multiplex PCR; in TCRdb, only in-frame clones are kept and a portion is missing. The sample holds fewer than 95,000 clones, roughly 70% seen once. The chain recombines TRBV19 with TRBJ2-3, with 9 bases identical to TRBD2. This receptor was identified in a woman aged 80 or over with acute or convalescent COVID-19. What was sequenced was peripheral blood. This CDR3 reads CASSIQRGVLYTQYF. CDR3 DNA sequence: TGTGCCAGTAGTATACAGCGGGGGGTTCTGTATACGCAGTATTTT.